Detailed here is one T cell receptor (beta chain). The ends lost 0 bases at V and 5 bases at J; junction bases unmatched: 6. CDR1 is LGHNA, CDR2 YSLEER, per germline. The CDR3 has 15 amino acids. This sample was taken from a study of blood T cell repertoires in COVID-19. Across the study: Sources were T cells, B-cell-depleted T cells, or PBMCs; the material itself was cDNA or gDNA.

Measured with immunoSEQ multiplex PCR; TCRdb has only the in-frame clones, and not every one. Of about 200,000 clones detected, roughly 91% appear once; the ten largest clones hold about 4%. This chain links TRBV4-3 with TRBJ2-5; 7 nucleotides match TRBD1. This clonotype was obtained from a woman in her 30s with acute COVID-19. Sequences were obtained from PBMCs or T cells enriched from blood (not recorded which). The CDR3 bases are TGCGCCAGCAGCCAAGATAAAGGGGGCTGGGAGACCCAGTACTTC. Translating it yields CASSQDKGGWETQYF.